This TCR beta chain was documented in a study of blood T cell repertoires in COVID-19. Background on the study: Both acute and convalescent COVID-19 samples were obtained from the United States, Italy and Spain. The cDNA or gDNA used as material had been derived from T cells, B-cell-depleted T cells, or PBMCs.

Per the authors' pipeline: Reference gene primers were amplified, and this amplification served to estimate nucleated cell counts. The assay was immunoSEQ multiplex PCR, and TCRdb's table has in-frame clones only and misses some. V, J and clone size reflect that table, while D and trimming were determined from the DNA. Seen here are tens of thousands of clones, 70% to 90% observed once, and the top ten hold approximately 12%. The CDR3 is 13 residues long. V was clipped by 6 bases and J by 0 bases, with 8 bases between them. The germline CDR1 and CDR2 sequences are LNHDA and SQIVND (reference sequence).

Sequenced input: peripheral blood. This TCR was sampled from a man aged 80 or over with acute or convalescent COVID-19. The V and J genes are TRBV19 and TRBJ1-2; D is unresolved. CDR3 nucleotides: TGTGCCAGTAGAGAAGCTCCTAACTATGGCTACACCTTC. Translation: CASREAPNYGYTF.